This TCR beta chain derives from a study of PD-1 blockade in classical Hodgkin lymphoma. Germline assignment: CDR1 SGDLS and CDR2 YYNGEE. From its first to its last residue, the CDR3 has 12 amino acids. Study findings and constraints: TCR diversity rose significantly by C4D1 in CD4+ but not CD8+ cells. Reports described newly diagnosed patients as having lower baseline TCR diversity than healthy donors.

All patients relapsed after autologous stem cell transplantation, and brentuximab vedotin exposure varied. In this sample, this clone turned up once. The antigen remains unidentified. Because the CDR3 is missing its conserved closing phenylalanine or tryptophan, this is likely a read error. No DNA is shown, since the ends of the CDR3 on it are uncertain; the CDR3 is the one TCRdb lists. TCRdb's copy holds only in-frame clones and misses some; the assay was immunoSEQ multiplex PCR. The table shows over 10,000 clones, with about 90% occurring only once. The TCR comes from a human donor with classical Hodgkin lymphoma. The material sequenced was peripheral blood mononuclear cells (PBMCs), taken at baseline. V is TRBV9 and J is TRBJ2-7. CDR3 in amino acids: CASSVEVGWYYL.